These 23 T cell receptor beta chains were all obtained from the same sample, sequenced in a study of human T cells and chemical hapten exposure. TCRdb analysed the RACE reads with MiXCR anew, one entry per CDR3 protein. Among approximately 100,000 distinct CDR3 sequences listed, 9.5% to 12% were seen once. The time point is: patch test 1, 2 weeks after DPC sensitization. Documented treatment: therapeutic diphenylcyclopropenone sensitization with weekly scalp DPC. The starting material was whole blood, obtained in connection with sensitization to the hapten diphenylcyclopropenone (DPC). Every receptor here comes from a woman between 40 and 55 years old with alopecia areata. Some clones in this sample may be carry-over from other donors' samples.

V and J are TRBV29-1 and TRBJ1-3; D call uncertain. Trimming removed 7 bases at V and 1 base at J, with 5 bases between. The CDR3 has 11 residues. The germline V gene encodes CDR1 SQVTM and CDR2 ANQGSEA. CDR3 in amino acids: CSARSGNTIYF. The CDR3 DNA is TGCAGCGCCAGGTCTGGAAACACCATATATTTT.

This clonotype has a handful of counts. V is TRBV6-2 or TRBV6-3 and J is TRBJ2-2; 10 bases align to TRBD2. Germline trimming cut 6 bases from V and 6 bases from J; bases unmatched to any gene: 4. This CDR3 has 14 amino acids. Per the germline V gene, CDR1 is MNHEY and CDR2 is SVGEGT. For the CDR3, the DNA is TGTGCCAGCAGGCCTAGCGGGGGACCCGGGGAGCTGTTTTTT. It encodes CASRPSGGPGELFF.

The table lists this clonotype with a few counts. This chain connects TRBV7-8 to TRBJ2-7; 7 positions match TRBD1. Germline V gives CDR1 SGHVS, CDR2 FQNEAQ. The J segment lost 6 bases and the V segment lost 5 bases, leaving 10 bases of the junction unmatched. This CDR3 region has 14 residues. The CDR3 loop reads CASSLEQGSGEQYF. The CDR3 region has the DNA TGTGCCAGCAGCCTCGAACAGGGGAGTGGCGAGCAGTACTTC.

This clonotype was seen repeatedly, ten times or more. The chain joins TRBV3-1 to TRBJ1-1, with D maybe TRBD1 (5 bases). The germline V gene encodes CDR1 LGHDT and CDR2 YNNKEL (reference sequence). Trimming shortened V by 0 bases and J by 4 bases, and 9 bases separated the two germline ends. The length of the CDR3 is 14 residues. The CDR3 DNA follows: TGTGCCAGCAGCCAAGATCTGGGGGGCACTGAAGCTTTCTTT. Translating gives CASSQDLGGTEAFF.

CDR3 loop: CASSIEGHLYNEQFF. The CDR3 DNA reads as TGTGCCAGTAGTATAGAGGGACACCTCTACAATGAGCAGTTCTTC. The rearrangement uses TRBV19 and TRBJ2-1; possible D gene TRBD1, 6 bases. V was shortened by 0 bases and J by 3 bases, with 9 bases between the two germline ends. Germline V CDR1 and CDR2: LNHDA, SQIVND (reference sequence). The CDR3 has 15 amino acids. Full variable domain (remainder filled in from reference TRBV19 and TRBJ2-1): DGGITQSPKYLFRKEGQNVTLSCEQNLNHDAMYWYRQDPGQGLRLIYYSQIVNDFQKGDIAEGYSVSREKKESFPLTVTSAQKNPTAFYLCASSIEGHLYNEQFFGPGTRLTVL.

This clonotype was counted a few times. The rearrangement links TRBV12-3 or TRBV12-4 to TRBJ2-3; 8 bases agree with TRBD2. This CDR3 is 13 amino acids long. Trimming removed 6 bases from V and 3 bases from J; junction bases left unmatched: 2. CDR3 coding DNA: TGTGCCAGCAGGACTAGCGTTACAGATACGCAGTATTTT. It encodes CASRTSVTDTQYF.

The table lists this clonotype with many counts. This chain links TRBV12-3 or TRBV12-4 with TRBJ2-2; TRBD1 matches at 7 bases. The CDR3 spans 15 residues. J was trimmed by 1 base and V by 6 bases; bases with no gene match: 5. CDR3 sequence reads: CASSPDRKNTGELFF. The CDR3 DNA reads TGTGCCAGCAGCCCGGACAGGAAGAACACCGGGGAGCTGTTTTTT.

This clonotype was detected ten times or more. This CDR3 reads CASSSSAYNEQFF. The CDR3, as DNA: TGTGCCAGCAGCTCCTCGGCATACAATGAGCAGTTCTTC. The V gene is TRBV7-2, the J gene TRBJ2-1; the D is unclear. The V gene lost 4 bases and the J gene lost 4 bases, with 8 bases spanning the gap. CDR3 length equals 13 residues. Looked up from germline, CDR1 is SGHTA and CDR2 is FQGNSA. The full variable domain, rest sourced from reference TRBV7-2 and TRBJ2-1, is GAGVSQSPSNKVTEKGKDVELRCDPISGHTALYWYRQSLGQGLEFLIYFQGNSAPDKSGLPSDRFSAERTGGSVSTLTIQRTQQEDSAVYLCASSSSAYNEQFFGPGTRLTVL.

The chain couples TRBV7-2 to TRBJ2-5, with TRBD1 identical over 8 bases. This CDR3 has 15 residues. Looked up from germline, CDR1 is SGHTA and CDR2 is FQGNSA. V was pared by 5 bases and J by 8 bases, with 13 bases of the junction left unmatched. As DNA, the CDR3 is TGTGCCAGCAGCGAGGGAAGGGACAGGTCCGCCACCCAGTACTTC. Translated: CASSEGRDRSATQYF.

The chain employs TRBV30 and TRBJ2-3; 9 nucleotides line up with TRBD1. The CDR3 has 15 amino acids. The V segment lost 4 bases and the J segment 3 bases; nucleotides outside the gene matches: 8. Germline-derived CDR1 and CDR2 are GTSNPN and SVGIG (reference sequence). For the CDR3, the DNA is TGTGCCTGGACCACCGGACAGGGGAGGACAGATACGCAGTATTTT. Translated, it gives CAWTTGQGRTDTQYF.

This clonotype was found a few times. The J gene is TRBJ1-1, the V gene TRBV18; D is uncertain. There are 14 residues in the CDR3. The V end was cut by 6 bases, the J end by 1 base, with 12 bases between. CDR1 and CDR2 from the germline V gene are KGHSH and LQKENI. The CDR3 is CASSPGAGNTEAFF. DNA of the CDR3: TGTGCCAGCTCCCCCGGAGCAGGGAACACTGAAGCTTTCTTT.

This clonotype was seen at least ten times. V gene TRBV7-2 combines with J gene TRBJ1-3; TRBD1 is a possible D gene (5 bases). V lost 1 base and J lost 4, with 11 bases in between. The germline V gene has CDR1 SGHTA and CDR2 FQGNSA. This CDR3 has 15 amino acids. CDR3 in amino acids: CASSLGGGAGNTIYF. The CDR3 bases are TGTGCCAGCAGCTTAGGGGGAGGGGCCGGAAACACCATATATTTT.

The rearrangement links TRBV12-3 or TRBV12-4 to TRBJ2-2; D call uncertain. The V and J ends lost 5 bases and 6 bases respectively, with 13 bases between them. The CDR3 is 14 amino acids. The CDR3 DNA reads as TGTGCCAGCAGTACGTTCCCCTTAGCCGGGGAGCTGTTTTTT. Its translation is CASSTFPLAGELFF.

The rearrangement links TRBV6-6 to TRBJ2-5, with D possibly being TRBD2 (5 bases). Germline loops: CDR1 MNHNY, CDR2 SVGAGI (reference sequence). Trimming took 6 bases from V and 3 from J, leaving 11 bases between them. CDR3 size: 13 residues. This CDR3 is CASRRTGKETQYF. As DNA, the CDR3 is TGTGCCAGCAGACGAACGGGAAAAGAGACCCAGTACTTC.

V is TRBV10-3 and J is TRBJ2-5, with D perhaps TRBD1 (5 bases). CDR1 is ENHRY, CDR2 SYGVKD, per germline. Deletions cut 6 bases from V and 2 bases from J, with 10 bases between. The CDR3 has 13 residues. The CDR3 sequence: CAIRPGQQETQYF. The CDR3 region has the DNA TGTGCCATCAGGCCCGGACAACAAGAGACCCAGTACTTC.

This clonotype was counted only a few times. V is TRBV29-1 and J is TRBJ1-1; 9 positions match TRBD1. With V trimmed by 5 bases and J by 4 bases, 8 bases remained unmatched. Per the germline V gene, CDR1 is SQVTM and CDR2 is ANQGSEA. This CDR3 spans 14 amino acids. This CDR3 reads CSVSIQGAVTEAFF. CDR3 nucleotide sequence: TGCAGCGTTTCGATACAGGGGGCGGTCACTGAAGCTTTCTTT.

V usage is TRBV20-1 and J usage is TRBJ2-7; 7 bases are shared with TRBD2. CDR1 is DFQATT and CDR2 is SNEGSKA in the germline V gene (reference sequence). J lost 2 bases, V lost 3 bases, and 4 bases had no gene match. This CDR3 comprises 13 residues. The CDR3 DNA reads as TGCAGTGCTAGTCCTAGCGGACCCTACGAGCAGTACTTC. It codes for CSASPSGPYEQYF.

The chain employs TRBV7-9 and TRBJ1-5, with 8 bases matching TRBD1. Germline CDR1 is SEHNR and CDR2 is FQNEAQ (reference sequence). This CDR3 contains 17 residues. J gave up 3 bases and V 2 bases, and 9 bases lay outside the gene matches. The CDR3 bases are TGTGCCAGCAGCTTAATGACAGGACAGGGTGCCAATCAGCCCCAGCATTTT. Translation gives CASSLMTGQGANQPQHF.

This clonotype was recorded at least ten times. CDR3 sequence: CASSRTVNYGYTF. CDR3 in DNA: TGTGCCAGCAGCCGCACAGTTAACTATGGCTACACCTTC. V gene TRBV7-2 combines with J gene TRBJ1-2; D gene uncertain. V lost 5 bases and J 1 base, leaving 8 bases between the germline ends. The V gene's germline CDR1 is SGHTA and CDR2 FQGNSA. The CDR3 consists of 13 residues.

This clonotype has a count of ten or more. The chain couples TRBV10-3 to TRBJ1-1; D is perhaps TRBD1 (5 bases). V gave up 0 bases and J gave up 7 bases, with 12 bases separating them. This CDR3 contains 14 residues. Germline lookup yields CDR1 ENHRY and CDR2 SYGVKD. CDR3: CAISESTGGNEAFF. The CDR3 coding sequence is TGTGCCATCAGTGAGTCGACCGGGGGGAATGAAGCTTTCTTT.

This clonotype was counted between two and nine times. J is TRBJ2-3 and V is TRBV3-1; D call uncertain. The germline gives CDR1 LGHDT, CDR2 YNNKEL (reference sequence). V dropped 3 bases and J dropped 5 bases, with 3 bases sitting between them. This CDR3 contains 11 residues. The CDR3 region is CASSHRDTQYF. DNA of the CDR3: TGTGCCAGCAGCCACAGAGATACGCAGTATTTT.

The table lists this clonotype with many counts. The V call is TRBV28, the J call TRBJ2-5; no firm D call. Germline V gives CDR1 MDHEN, CDR2 SYDVKM. With 6 bases removed from V and 1 base from J, the gap between germline ends came to 15 bases. The CDR3 spans 15 residues. The CDR3 bases are TGTGCCAGCAGCAGTGGGTCCGGCGGCCAAGAGACCCAGTACTTC. Translated: CASSSGSGGQETQYF.

CDR3 protein: CASSLDRRNSPLHF. DNA for the CDR3: TGTGCCAGCAGCTTAGATAGGAGAAATTCACCCCTCCACTTT. V usage is TRBV7-2 and J usage is TRBJ1-6; no firm D call. V was clipped by 1 base and J by 7 bases, with 8 bases between them. CDR1 SGHTA and CDR2 FQGNSA come from the germline V gene. This CDR3 spans 14 amino acids.